The clone carrying this TCR beta chain was counted only a few times. Its matching antigen is unknown. The data were obtained in a study of cytomegalovirus exposure and HLA in healthy donors. Overall study: Early release data held 85 million to 95 million unique TCRs from HLA-typed donors. Genotyping of about 400 donors showed that around 86% belonged to the Caucasian-associated ancestry cluster.

Points from the study as a whole: HLA restriction was apparent for most CMV-associated TCR beta chains in a later analysis. Of the V segments, some could not be distinguished, including TRBV6-2 and TRBV6-3, and were excluded.

Germline CDR1 is SGHRS and CDR2 is YFSETQ. Trimming shortened V by 0 bases and J by 7 bases, and 11 bases separated the two germline ends. This CDR3 spans 14 amino acids. The study ran its PCR with 60 Vbeta and 13 Jbeta primers. Repertoires were generated with immunoSEQ multiplex PCR, while TCRdb's copy carries only in-frame clones and drops some. The sample records fewer than 250,000 clones, roughly 75% being singletons. The chain combines TRBV5-1 with TRBJ2-1; D may be TRBD2 (5 bases). The sequence came from a woman under 40 in good health and CMV-seronegative. Sequenced sample: PBMCs. The CDR3 spells CASSLGARGNEQFF. The CDR3 nucleotides read TGCGCCAGCAGCTTGGGCGCCCGAGGGAATGAGCAGTTCTTC.